This T cell receptor (beta chain) is from a study of siplizumab effects on memory and regulatory T cells. Findings and caveats of the study: Naive T cells appeared more varied than memory cells and looked like key alloresponse contributors. Under siplizumab, alloreactive sequences traced to unstimulated CD4+ memory cells were significantly reduced.

In the case of this clone: Its matching antigen is unknown.

Germline values: CDR1 SGHAT, CDR2 FQNNGV. Between the trimmed V and J ends, which lost 0 bases and 0 bases, there was a span of 15 bases. This CDR3 comprises 18 residues. Clones were read by immunoSEQ multiplex PCR, and TCRdb kept only the in-frame ones, dropping some. The repertoire holds approximately 50,000 clones, with roughly 92% as singletons. The V and J genes are TRBV11-2 and TRBJ1-3; the D is unclear. Sequencing was done on a sample of CD8+ T cells sorted from blood. The receptor was derived from a human donor in good health. The CDR3 loop is CASSLEPNLHSSGNTIYF. The CDR3 coding sequence is TGTGCCAGCAGCTTAGAACCGAACCTACACAGCTCTGGAAACACCATATATTTT.